The 22 T cell receptor beta chains below were found in one sample sequenced in a study of siplizumab effects on memory and regulatory T cells. Sequenced by immunoSEQ multiplex PCR; TCRdb stores in-frame clones only, minus some. The repertoire holds about 120,000 clones, with around 93% as singletons. The sequencing sample was made of non-Treg CD4+ T cells sorted from blood. All receptors derive from a human donor in good health.

The count of this clone is one. The genes are TRBV30 and TRBJ1-5; no reliable D call. V was cut by 3 bases and J by 6 bases, with 18 bases left in between. Germline V gene data show CDR1 as GTSNPN and CDR2 as SVGIG (reference sequence). The CDR3 length is 15 residues. CDR3 sequence: CAWSTGVGMRQPQHF. The CDR3 DNA reads as TGTGCCTGGAGCACCGGTGTAGGGATGCGTCAGCCCCAGCATTTT.

The chain links TRBV6-5 to TRBJ2-4, with TRBD1 as a possible D gene (7 bases). This CDR3 spans 15 amino acids. CDR1 is MNHEY and CDR2 is SVGAGI in the germline V gene. Trimming left V 0 bases short and J 6 bases short, with 12 bases between. The CDR3 DNA follows: TGTGCCAGCAGTTACTCGGCGCAGGGGGGAAACATTCAGTACTTC. This encodes CASSYSAQGGNIQYF.

The CDR3 loop reads CASSTTGDSVSGNTIYF. The CDR3 region has the DNA TGTGCCAGTAGTACGACTGGGGACAGCGTCTCTGGAAACACCATATATTTT. This chain connects TRBV19 to TRBJ1-3; 7 nucleotides match TRBD1. Looked up from germline, CDR1 is LNHDA and CDR2 is SQIVND (reference sequence). V was clipped by 4 bases and J by 0 bases; unmatched bases: 9. The CDR3 runs to 17 residues. Filled out from reference TRBV19 and TRBJ1-3, the complete variable domain reads DGGITQSPKYLFRKEGQNVTLSCEQNLNHDAMYWYRQDPGQGLRLIYYSQIVNDFQKGDIAEGYSVSREKKESFPLTVTSAQKNPTAFYLCASSTTGDSVSGNTIYFGEGSWLTVV.

This clone was seen only once. This chain connects TRBV2 to TRBJ1-2; TRBD1 agrees at 8 bases. CDR3 length: 19 residues. V trimming: 0 bases; J trimming: 4 bases; junction bases outside the gene matches: 16. Per the germline V gene, CDR1 is SNHLY and CDR2 is FYNNEI. The CDR3 DNA reads as TGTGCCAGCAGTGAAGCGCCCGGGGTAGGACAGGGAGGTTTCTATGGCTACACCTTC. It yields the protein CASSEAPGVGQGGFYGYTF. Full variable domain (outside the CDR3, taken from reference TRBV2 and TRBJ1-2): EPEVTQTPSHQVTQMGQEVILRCVPISNHLYFYWYRQILGQKVEFLVSFYNNEISEKSEIFDDQFSVERPDGSNFTLKIRSTKLEDSAMYFCASSEAPGVGQGGFYGYTFGSGTRLTVV.

The chain uses TRBV2 and TRBJ1-3, with TRBD1 as a possible D gene (5 bases). Germline CDR1 SNHLY, CDR2 FYNNEI. V lost 5 bases to trimming and J lost 0 bases, with 11 bases between them. This CDR3 region has 15 residues. DNA of the CDR3: TGTGCCAGCAGTTTACAGGCCAACTCTGGAAACACCATATATTTT. Translating gives CASSLQANSGNTIYF.

This chain connects TRBV7-9 to TRBJ2-1; 8 bases map to TRBD2. J gave up 8 bases and V 1 base, and 7 bases lay outside the gene matches. Germline loops: CDR1 SEHNR, CDR2 FQNEAQ (reference sequence). The CDR3 is 15 amino acids. This chain's CDR3 is CASSLGAGVTDEQFF. In DNA form, the CDR3 reads TGTGCCAGCAGCTTAGGAGCGGGGGTAACCGATGAGCAGTTCTTC.

The V call is TRBV29-1, the J call TRBJ1-2; tentative D call: TRBD1 (5 bases). Germline assignment: CDR1 SQVTM and CDR2 ANQGSEA. The V gene lost 4 bases and the J gene lost 2 bases, with 20 bases spanning the gap. The CDR3 is 16 residues long. The CDR3 DNA is TGCAGCGTTGGAGGCCAGACCCGGGACCTAAACTATGGCTACACCTTC. Translating gives CSVGGQTRDLNYGYTF.

The CDR3 nucleotides are TGCGCCAGCAGCCGTACGTCGGGACTTACCGGGGAGCTGTTTTTT. Translating gives CASSRTSGLTGELFF. V is TRBV4-1 and J is TRBJ2-2; possible D gene TRBD2, 6 bases. This CDR3 has 15 residues. With 4 bases removed from V and 5 bases from J, the gap between germline ends came to 14 bases. CDR1 MGHRA and CDR2 YSYEKL come from the germline V gene.

In its sample, this clone was seen once. This chain links TRBV5-4 with TRBJ2-5, with 9 bases identical to TRBD2. The CDR3 length is 13 residues. Trimming cost V 2 bases and J 6 bases; bases outside gene matches: 2. The germline V gene encodes CDR1 SGHNT and CDR2 YYREEE (reference sequence). The CDR3 DNA reads as TGTGCCAGCAGCTTTAGCGGGGGAAAGACCCAGTACTTC. Translation: CASSFSGGKTQYF. The variable domain in full, with the rest retrieved from reference TRBV5-4 and TRBJ2-5, is ETGVTQSPTHLIKTRGQQVTLRCSSQSGHNTVSWYQQALGQGPQFIFQYYREEENGRGNFPPRFSGLQFPNYSSELNVNALELDDSALYLCASSFSGGKTQYFGPGTRLLVL.

V gene TRBV2 combines with J gene TRBJ2-5; D call uncertain. Germline assignment: CDR1 SNHLY and CDR2 FYNNEI. Trimming cost V 7 bases and J 7 bases, with 16 bases left between them. The CDR3 spans 13 residues. CDR3 in DNA: TGTGCCAGCACCCTTGCCCCGACCGGGACCCAGTACTTC. Amino acid sequence: CASTLAPTGTQYF.

This rearrangement joins TRBV19 to TRBJ1-1; D is unclear. Trimming left V 0 bases short and J 8 bases short, with 7 bases between. CDR3 size: 12 residues. CDR1 is LNHDA and CDR2 is SQIVND in the germline V gene (reference sequence). The CDR3 DNA sequence: TGTGCCAGTAGTATAGACGGCGGGGAAGCTTTCTTT. This gives the protein CASSIDGGEAFF.

This clone was counted only a few times. The genes are TRBV5-5 and TRBJ1-1, with unresolved D. V was clipped by 4 bases and J by 0 bases, with 10 bases between them. Germline V gene data show CDR1 as SGHKS and CDR2 as YYEKEE (reference sequence). The CDR3 contains 14 residues. The CDR3 here is CASSPAPVNTEAFF. The CDR3 coding sequence is TGTGCCAGCAGCCCCGCTCCGGTGAACACTGAAGCTTTCTTT.

The chain couples TRBV18 to TRBJ1-1, with D possibly matching TRBD1 (5 bases). Between the trimmed V and J ends, which lost 6 bases and 6 bases, there was a span of 14 bases. The CDR3 covers 13 residues. The germline V gene has CDR1 KGHSH and CDR2 LQKENI. The CDR3 loop is CASSPPGRAEAFF. The CDR3 bases are TGTGCCAGCTCTCCTCCAGGGAGGGCTGAAGCTTTCTTT.

The genes are TRBV30 and TRBJ2-7, with no clear D. The ends were cut back, 6 bases at V and 3 bases at J, with 3 bases in the middle. The CDR3 runs to 9 residues. From germline, CDR1 is GTSNPN and CDR2 SVGIG (reference sequence). The CDR3 protein is CACCYEQYF. For the CDR3, the DNA is TGTGCCTGCTGCTACGAGCAGTACTTC.

This clone was detected once. The chain is built from TRBV6-5 and TRBJ2-7; D possibly corresponds to TRBD2 (6 bases). This CDR3 has 14 amino acids. Deletions cut 5 bases from V and 7 bases from J, with 18 bases between. Germline lookup yields CDR1 MNHEY and CDR2 SVGAGI. The CDR3: CASSRWGSRGEQYF. The DNA of the CDR3 is TGTGCCAGCAGTCGCTGGGGTTCTCGGGGGGAGCAGTACTTC.

This clone was picked up one time. The chain has TRBV5-1 and TRBJ1-1; D call uncertain. Trimming cost V 4 bases and J 1 base, with 8 bases left between them. The CDR3 spans 13 residues. The germline CDR1 and CDR2 sequences are SGHRS and YFSETQ. The CDR3 DNA sequence: TGCGCCAGCAGCAGCTTGGGGAACACTGAAGCTTTCTTT. It yields the protein CASSSLGNTEAFF.

V usage is TRBV5-1 and J usage is TRBJ2-5; no firm D call. Germline V CDR1 and CDR2: SGHRS, YFSETQ. V was shortened by 0 bases and J by 2 bases, with 2 bases between the two germline ends. The CDR3 contains 12 residues. The CDR3 sequence is CASSLEQETQYF. In DNA form, the CDR3 reads TGCGCCAGCAGCTTGGAACAAGAGACCCAGTACTTC.

The sample holds one count of this clone. The chain is built from TRBV2 and TRBJ2-5, with D possibly being TRBD1 (6 bases). With 7 bases removed from V and 5 bases from J, the gap between germline ends came to 20 bases. Germline assignment: CDR1 SNHLY and CDR2 FYNNEI. CDR3 length: 15 amino acids. CDR3 in amino acids: CASKQESLRGETQYF. In DNA, the CDR3 is TGTGCCAGCAAGCAAGAGTCATTAAGGGGGGAGACCCAGTACTTC.

This sequence joins TRBV18 and TRBJ2-3; TRBD2 is a possible D gene (5 bases). The V end was cut by 3 bases, the J end by 8 bases, with 12 bases between. The CDR3 runs to 13 residues. Germline CDR1 is KGHSH and CDR2 is LQKENI. The CDR3 DNA reads TGTGCCAGCTCACCCAGTCAGGAGGCTACGCAGTATTTT. It translates to CASSPSQEATQYF.

CDR3: CASSWQGAADTQYF. CDR3 sequence (DNA): TGTGCCAGCAGTTGGCAGGGGGCCGCAGATACGCAGTATTTT. This rearrangement joins TRBV6-6 to TRBJ2-3; 8 bases are shared with TRBD1. This CDR3 has 14 amino acids. With 4 bases clipped from V and 4 bases from J, the junction kept 4 bases outside the gene matches. Per the germline V gene, CDR1 is MNHNY and CDR2 is SVGAGI (reference sequence).

A single count supports this clone. The chain recombines TRBV9 with TRBJ2-7; no reliable D call. Germline values: CDR1 SGDLS, CDR2 YYNGEE. The germline V and J ends were trimmed by 0 bases and 6 bases, with 10 bases remaining between them. This CDR3 comprises 13 residues. The CDR3 region is CASSVGGRSEQYF. DNA of the CDR3: TGTGCCAGCAGCGTAGGTGGTCGATCCGAGCAGTACTTC.

The chain combines TRBV7-2 with TRBJ2-3, with D possibly being TRBD1 (6 bases). V lost 6 bases to trimming and J lost 4 bases, with 8 bases between them. From germline, CDR1 is SGHTA and CDR2 FQGNSA. The CDR3 spans 12 residues. The CDR3 sequence is CASSQGPDTQYF. The CDR3 DNA is TGTGCCAGCAGTCAGGGGCCAGATACGCAGTATTTT.